This TCR beta chain was profiled in a study of blood T cell repertoires in COVID-19. Overall study context: PBMCs, B-cell-depleted T cells, or T cells were the source of the cDNA or gDNA that made up the material.

V lost 0 bases and J 6 bases, leaving 6 bases between the germline ends. Per germline, CDR1 SGHDN and CDR2 FVKESK. The CDR3 consists of 12 residues. Libraries were prepared by immunoSEQ multiplex PCR; TCRdb keeps only in-frame clonotypes and omits some of them. The sample shows around 430,000 clones, around nine tenths of them seen only once. In terms of age and location, participants ranged from roughly 18 to 95 years and lived in under 30 US areas. The origin of this receptor is a woman aged 50 to 65 who had recovered from COVID-19. The V and J genes are TRBV14 and TRBJ2-7; D call uncertain. Sequenced sample: PBMCs or T cells enriched from blood (not recorded which). DNA of the CDR3: TGTGCCAGCAGCCAAGACTACGGCGAGCAGTACTTC. It yields the protein CASSQDYGEQYF.